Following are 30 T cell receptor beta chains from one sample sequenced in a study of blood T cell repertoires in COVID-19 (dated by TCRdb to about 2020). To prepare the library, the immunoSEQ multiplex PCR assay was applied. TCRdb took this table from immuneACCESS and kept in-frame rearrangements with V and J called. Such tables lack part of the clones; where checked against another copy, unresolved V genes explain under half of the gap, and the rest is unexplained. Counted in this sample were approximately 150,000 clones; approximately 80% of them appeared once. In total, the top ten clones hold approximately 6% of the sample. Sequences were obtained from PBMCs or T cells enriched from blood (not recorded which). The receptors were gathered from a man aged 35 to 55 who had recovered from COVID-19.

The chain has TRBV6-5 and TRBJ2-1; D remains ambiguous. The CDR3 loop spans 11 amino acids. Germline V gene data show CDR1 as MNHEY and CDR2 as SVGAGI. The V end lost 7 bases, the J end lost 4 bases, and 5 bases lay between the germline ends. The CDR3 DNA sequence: TGTGCCAGCAACGGGTACAATGAGCAGTTCTTC. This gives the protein CASNGYNEQFF.

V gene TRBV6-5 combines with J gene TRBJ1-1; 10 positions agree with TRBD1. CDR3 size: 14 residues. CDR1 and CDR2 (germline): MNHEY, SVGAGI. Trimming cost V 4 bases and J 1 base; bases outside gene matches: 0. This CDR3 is CASSWDRGNTEAFF. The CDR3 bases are TGTGCCAGCAGTTGGGACAGGGGGAACACTGAAGCTTTCTTT.

The CDR3 DNA reads TGTGCCAGCTCACCCCGGGACATTGATGGCTACACCTTC. Amino acids: CASSPRDIDGYTF. V is TRBV18 and J is TRBJ1-2; tentatively, D is TRBD1 (6 bases). Germline-derived CDR1 and CDR2 are KGHSH and LQKENI. The CDR3 is 13 residues long. V shed 3 bases and J shed 6 bases, with 11 bases lying between them.

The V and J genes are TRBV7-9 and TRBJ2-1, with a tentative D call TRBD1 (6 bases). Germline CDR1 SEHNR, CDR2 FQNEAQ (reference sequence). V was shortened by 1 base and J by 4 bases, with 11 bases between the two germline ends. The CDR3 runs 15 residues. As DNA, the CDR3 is TGTGCCAGCAGCTTAGAACAGGGACCTTACAATGAGCAGTTCTTC. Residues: CASSLEQGPYNEQFF. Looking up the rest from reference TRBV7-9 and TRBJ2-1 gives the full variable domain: DTGVSQNPRHKITKRGQNVTFRCDPISEHNRLYWYRQTLGQGPEFLTYFQNEAQLEKSRLLSDRFSAERPKGSFSTLEIQRTEQGDSAMYLCASSLEQGPYNEQFFGPGTRLTVL.

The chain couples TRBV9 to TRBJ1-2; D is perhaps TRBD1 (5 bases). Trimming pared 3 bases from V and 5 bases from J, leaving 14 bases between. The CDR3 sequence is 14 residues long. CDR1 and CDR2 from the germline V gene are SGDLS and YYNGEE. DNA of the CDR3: TGTGCCAGCAGCGCTGAGATAAGGGGTTATGGCTACACCTTC. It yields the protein CASSAEIRGYGYTF. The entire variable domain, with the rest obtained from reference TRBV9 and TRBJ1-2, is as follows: DSGVTQTPKHLITATGQRVTLRCSPRSGDLSVYWYQQSLDQGLQFLIQYYNGEERAKGNILERFSAQQFPDLHSELNLSSLELGDSALYFCASSAEIRGYGYTFGSGTRLTVV.

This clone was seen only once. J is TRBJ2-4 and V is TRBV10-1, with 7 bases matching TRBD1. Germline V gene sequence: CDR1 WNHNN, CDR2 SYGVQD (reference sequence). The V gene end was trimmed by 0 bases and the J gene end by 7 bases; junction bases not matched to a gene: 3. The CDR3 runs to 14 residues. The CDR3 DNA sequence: TGCGCCAGCAGTGAGTCCGGGACAGCGAACATTCAGTACTTC. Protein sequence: CASSESGTANIQYF.

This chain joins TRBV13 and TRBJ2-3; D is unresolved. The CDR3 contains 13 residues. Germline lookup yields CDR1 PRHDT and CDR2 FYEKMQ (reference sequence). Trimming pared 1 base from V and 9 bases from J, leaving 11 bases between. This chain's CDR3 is CASSLERQRTQYF. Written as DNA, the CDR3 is TGTGCCAGCAGCTTAGAACGGCAGAGGACGCAGTATTTT.

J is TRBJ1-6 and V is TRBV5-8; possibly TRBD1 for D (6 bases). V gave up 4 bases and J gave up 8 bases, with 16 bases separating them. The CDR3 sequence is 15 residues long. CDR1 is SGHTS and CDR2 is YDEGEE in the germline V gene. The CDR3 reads CASSQIPGADSPLHF. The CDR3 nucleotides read TGTGCCAGCAGCCAGATTCCAGGGGCGGATTCACCCCTCCACTTT.

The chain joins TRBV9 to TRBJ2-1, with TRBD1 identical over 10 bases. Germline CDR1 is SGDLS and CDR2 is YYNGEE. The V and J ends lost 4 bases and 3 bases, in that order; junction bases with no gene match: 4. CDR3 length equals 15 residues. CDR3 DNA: TGTGCCAGCAGCCCGGGACAGGGGTACTACAATGAGCAGTTCTTC. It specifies CASSPGQGYYNEQFF.

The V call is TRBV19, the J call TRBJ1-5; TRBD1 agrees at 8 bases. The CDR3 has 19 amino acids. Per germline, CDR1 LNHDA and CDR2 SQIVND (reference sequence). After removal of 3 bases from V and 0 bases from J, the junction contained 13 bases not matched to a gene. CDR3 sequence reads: CASSMRQGTILYSNQPQHF. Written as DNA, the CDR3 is TGTGCCAGTAGTATGCGACAGGGGACCATACTTTATAGCAATCAGCCCCAGCATTTT.

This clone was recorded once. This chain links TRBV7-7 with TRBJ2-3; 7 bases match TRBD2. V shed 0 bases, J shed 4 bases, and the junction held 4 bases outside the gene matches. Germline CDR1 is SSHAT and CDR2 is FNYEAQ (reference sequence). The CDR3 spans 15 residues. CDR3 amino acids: CASSLAGRVADTQYF. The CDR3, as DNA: TGTGCCAGCAGCTTAGCTGGGAGGGTGGCAGATACGCAGTATTTT.

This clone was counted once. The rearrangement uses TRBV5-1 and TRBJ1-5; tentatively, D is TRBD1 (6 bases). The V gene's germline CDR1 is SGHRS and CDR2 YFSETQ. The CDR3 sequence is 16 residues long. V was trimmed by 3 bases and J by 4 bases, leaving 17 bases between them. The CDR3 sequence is CASSSSRGQKNQPQHF. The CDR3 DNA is TGCGCCAGCAGCTCCTCAAGAGGACAGAAAAATCAGCCCCAGCATTTT.

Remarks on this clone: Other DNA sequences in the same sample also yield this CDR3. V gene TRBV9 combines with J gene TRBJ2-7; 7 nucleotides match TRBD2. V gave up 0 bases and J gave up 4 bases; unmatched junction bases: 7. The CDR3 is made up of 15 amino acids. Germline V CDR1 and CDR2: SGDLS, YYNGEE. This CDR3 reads CASSVGSGGLYEQYF. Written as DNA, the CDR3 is TGTGCCAGCAGCGTAGGGTCGGGGGGTCTTTACGAGCAGTACTTC.

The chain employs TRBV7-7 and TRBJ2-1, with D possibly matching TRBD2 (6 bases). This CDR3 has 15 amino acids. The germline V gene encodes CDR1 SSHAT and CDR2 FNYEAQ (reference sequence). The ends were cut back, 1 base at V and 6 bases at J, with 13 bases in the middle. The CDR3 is CASSLEGLPGNEQFF. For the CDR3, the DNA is TGTGCCAGCAGCTTAGAGGGACTCCCCGGCAATGAGCAGTTCTTC.

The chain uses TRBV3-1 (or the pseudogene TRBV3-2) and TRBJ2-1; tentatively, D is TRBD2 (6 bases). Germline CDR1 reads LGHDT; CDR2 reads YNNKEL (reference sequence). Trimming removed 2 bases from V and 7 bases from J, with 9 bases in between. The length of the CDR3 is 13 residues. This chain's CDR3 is CASSQMRGNEQFF. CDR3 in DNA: TGTGCCAGCAGCCAAATGCGGGGAAATGAGCAGTTCTTC.

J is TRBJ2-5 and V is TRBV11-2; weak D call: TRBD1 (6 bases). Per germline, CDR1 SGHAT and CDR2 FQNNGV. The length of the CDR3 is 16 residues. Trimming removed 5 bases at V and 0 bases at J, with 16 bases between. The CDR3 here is CASSKGVGPHQETQYF. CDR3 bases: TGTGCCAGCAGCAAGGGGGTTGGACCTCACCAAGAGACCCAGTACTTC.

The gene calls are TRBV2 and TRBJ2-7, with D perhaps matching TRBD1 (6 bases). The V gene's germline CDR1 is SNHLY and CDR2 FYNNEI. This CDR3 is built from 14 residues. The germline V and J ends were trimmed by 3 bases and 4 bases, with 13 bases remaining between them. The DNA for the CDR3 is TGTGCCAGCAGTGAGTTGGGGGCTAGGTACGAGCAGTACGTC. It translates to CASSELGARYEQYV.

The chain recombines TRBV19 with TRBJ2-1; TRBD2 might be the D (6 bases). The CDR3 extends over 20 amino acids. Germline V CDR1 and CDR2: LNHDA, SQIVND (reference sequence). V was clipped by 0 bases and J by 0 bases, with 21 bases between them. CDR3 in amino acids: CASSIDRRVGIERSYNEQFF. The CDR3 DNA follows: TGTGCCAGTAGTATAGATCGGAGGGTAGGAATCGAGCGCTCCTACAATGAGCAGTTCTTC.

CDR3 amino acids: CASSRSSSGGAGEQFF. The CDR3 DNA follows: TGTGCCAGCAGCCGGAGCTCTAGCGGGGGGGCCGGTGAGCAGTTCTTC. V usage is TRBV3-1 (or the pseudogene TRBV3-2) and J usage is TRBJ2-1, with 12 bases lining up with TRBD2. The V gene's germline CDR1 is LGHDT and CDR2 YNNKEL (reference sequence). The V gene end was trimmed by 4 bases and the J gene end by 9 bases; junction bases not matched to a gene: 10. This CDR3 has 16 amino acids.

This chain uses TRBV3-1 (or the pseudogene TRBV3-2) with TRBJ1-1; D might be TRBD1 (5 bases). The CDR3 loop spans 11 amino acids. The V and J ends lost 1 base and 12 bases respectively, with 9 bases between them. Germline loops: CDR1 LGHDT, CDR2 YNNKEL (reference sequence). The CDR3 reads CASSQGRDPFF. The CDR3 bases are TGTGCCAGCAGCCAAGGGAGGGACCCTTTCTTT.

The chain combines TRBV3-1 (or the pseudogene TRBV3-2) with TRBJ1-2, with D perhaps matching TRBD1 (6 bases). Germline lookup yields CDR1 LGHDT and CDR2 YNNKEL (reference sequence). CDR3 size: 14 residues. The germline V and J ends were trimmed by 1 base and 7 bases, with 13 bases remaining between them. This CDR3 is CASSQGGAGAGYTF. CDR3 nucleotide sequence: TGTGCCAGCAGCCAAGGGGGGGCGGGGGCTGGCTACACCTTC.

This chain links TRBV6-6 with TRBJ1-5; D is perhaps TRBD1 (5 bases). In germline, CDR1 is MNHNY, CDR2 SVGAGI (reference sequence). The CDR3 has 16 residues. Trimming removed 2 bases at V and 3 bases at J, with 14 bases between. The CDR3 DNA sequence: TGTGCCAGCAGTTACGGGGCAGAGAGATTCAATCAGCCCCAGCATTTT. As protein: CASSYGAERFNQPQHF.

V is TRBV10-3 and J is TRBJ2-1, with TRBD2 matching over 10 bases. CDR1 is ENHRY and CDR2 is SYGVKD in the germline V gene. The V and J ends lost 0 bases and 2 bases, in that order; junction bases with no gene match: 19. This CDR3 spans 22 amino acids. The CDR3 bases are TGTGCCATCAGTGAGTCAGTATTTAGCGGGGGGCCCTTGAACCCGGCCTACAATGAGCAGTTCTTC. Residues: CAISESVFSGGPLNPAYNEQFF.

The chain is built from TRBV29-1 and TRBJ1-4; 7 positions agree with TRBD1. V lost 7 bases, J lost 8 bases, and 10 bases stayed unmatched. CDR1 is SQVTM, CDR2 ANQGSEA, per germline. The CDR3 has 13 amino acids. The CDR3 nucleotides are TGCAGCGCCCAGCACAGGGGTGGGGAAAAACTGTTTTTT. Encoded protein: CSAQHRGGEKLFF.

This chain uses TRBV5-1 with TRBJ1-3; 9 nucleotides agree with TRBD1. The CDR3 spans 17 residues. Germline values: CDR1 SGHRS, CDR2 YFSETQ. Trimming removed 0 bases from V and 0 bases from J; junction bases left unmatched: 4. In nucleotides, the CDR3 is TGCGCCAGCAGCTTGGCAGGACAGGGGTACTCTGGAAACACCATATATTTT. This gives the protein CASSLAGQGYSGNTIYF.

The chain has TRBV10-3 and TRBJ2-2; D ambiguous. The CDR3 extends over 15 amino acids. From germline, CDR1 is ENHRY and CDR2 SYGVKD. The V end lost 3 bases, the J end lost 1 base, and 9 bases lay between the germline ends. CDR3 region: CAISDRPGNTGELFF. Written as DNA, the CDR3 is TGTGCCATCAGTGACCGGCCAGGGAACACCGGGGAGCTGTTTTTT.

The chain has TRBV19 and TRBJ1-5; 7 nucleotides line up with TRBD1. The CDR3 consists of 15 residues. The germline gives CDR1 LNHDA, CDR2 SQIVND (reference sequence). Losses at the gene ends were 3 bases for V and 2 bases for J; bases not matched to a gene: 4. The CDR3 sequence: CASSMIGGGNQPQHF. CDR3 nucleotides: TGTGCCAGTAGTATGATAGGGGGCGGCAATCAGCCCCAGCATTTT.

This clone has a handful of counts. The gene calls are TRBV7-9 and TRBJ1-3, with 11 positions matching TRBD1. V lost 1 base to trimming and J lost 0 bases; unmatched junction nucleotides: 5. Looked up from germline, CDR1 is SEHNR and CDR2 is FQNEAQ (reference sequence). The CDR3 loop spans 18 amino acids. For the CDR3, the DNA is TGTGCCAGCAGCTTAGGGACAGGGGGCCCGCGCTCTGGAAACACCATATATTTT. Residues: CASSLGTGGPRSGNTIYF.

CDR3 sequence (DNA): TGTGCCATCAGTGAGTCAGGTCAGGTTAGCACAGATACGCAGTATTTT. Its protein product is CAISESGQVSTDTQYF. The chain links TRBV10-3 to TRBJ2-3, with D unresolved. Germline-derived CDR1 and CDR2 are ENHRY and SYGVKD. V was clipped by 0 bases and J by 0 bases, with 10 bases between them. This CDR3 is built from 16 residues.

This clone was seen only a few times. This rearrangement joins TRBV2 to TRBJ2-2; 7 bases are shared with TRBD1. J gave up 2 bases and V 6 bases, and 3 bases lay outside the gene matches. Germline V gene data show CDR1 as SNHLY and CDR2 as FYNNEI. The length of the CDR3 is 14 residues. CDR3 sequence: CASRRGPNTGELFF. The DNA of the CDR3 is TGTGCCAGCAGGAGGGGGCCTAACACCGGGGAGCTGTTTTTT.